This T cell receptor beta chain was recorded in a study of shared clonotypes between healthy human individuals. Study-level background: Each donor's CD4 naive and CD4 memory cells filled three plates apiece, CD8 naive two, and CD8 memory one.

Worth noting for this clone: The antigen is unknown.

The study separated CD4+ cells into CD45RA+ naive and CD45RA-negative memory subsets. The repertoire was sequenced with immunoSEQ multiplex PCR; TCRdb's copy has only in-frame clones and lacks some. The sample shows roughly 2 million clones, nearly 97% of them seen only once. Whole-study results and caveats: The naive CD4 repertoires of a handful of donors were compared, and roughly 5% of clonotypes were shared.

The CDR3 is 14 residues long. Germline values: CDR1 SGHDT, CDR2 YYEEEE. V gave up 2 bases and J gave up 5 bases, with 14 bases separating them. This receptor was taken from a man between 18 and 35 years old in good health. Specimen: naive CD4+ T cells sorted from blood. Subset: CD45RA+ positively selected. The J gene is TRBJ2-7, the V gene TRBV5-6; no definite D call. The CDR3 sequence: CASSLNSPRNEQYF. The CDR3 coding sequence is TGTGCCAGCAGCTTAAATTCTCCCAGAAACGAGCAGTACTTC.